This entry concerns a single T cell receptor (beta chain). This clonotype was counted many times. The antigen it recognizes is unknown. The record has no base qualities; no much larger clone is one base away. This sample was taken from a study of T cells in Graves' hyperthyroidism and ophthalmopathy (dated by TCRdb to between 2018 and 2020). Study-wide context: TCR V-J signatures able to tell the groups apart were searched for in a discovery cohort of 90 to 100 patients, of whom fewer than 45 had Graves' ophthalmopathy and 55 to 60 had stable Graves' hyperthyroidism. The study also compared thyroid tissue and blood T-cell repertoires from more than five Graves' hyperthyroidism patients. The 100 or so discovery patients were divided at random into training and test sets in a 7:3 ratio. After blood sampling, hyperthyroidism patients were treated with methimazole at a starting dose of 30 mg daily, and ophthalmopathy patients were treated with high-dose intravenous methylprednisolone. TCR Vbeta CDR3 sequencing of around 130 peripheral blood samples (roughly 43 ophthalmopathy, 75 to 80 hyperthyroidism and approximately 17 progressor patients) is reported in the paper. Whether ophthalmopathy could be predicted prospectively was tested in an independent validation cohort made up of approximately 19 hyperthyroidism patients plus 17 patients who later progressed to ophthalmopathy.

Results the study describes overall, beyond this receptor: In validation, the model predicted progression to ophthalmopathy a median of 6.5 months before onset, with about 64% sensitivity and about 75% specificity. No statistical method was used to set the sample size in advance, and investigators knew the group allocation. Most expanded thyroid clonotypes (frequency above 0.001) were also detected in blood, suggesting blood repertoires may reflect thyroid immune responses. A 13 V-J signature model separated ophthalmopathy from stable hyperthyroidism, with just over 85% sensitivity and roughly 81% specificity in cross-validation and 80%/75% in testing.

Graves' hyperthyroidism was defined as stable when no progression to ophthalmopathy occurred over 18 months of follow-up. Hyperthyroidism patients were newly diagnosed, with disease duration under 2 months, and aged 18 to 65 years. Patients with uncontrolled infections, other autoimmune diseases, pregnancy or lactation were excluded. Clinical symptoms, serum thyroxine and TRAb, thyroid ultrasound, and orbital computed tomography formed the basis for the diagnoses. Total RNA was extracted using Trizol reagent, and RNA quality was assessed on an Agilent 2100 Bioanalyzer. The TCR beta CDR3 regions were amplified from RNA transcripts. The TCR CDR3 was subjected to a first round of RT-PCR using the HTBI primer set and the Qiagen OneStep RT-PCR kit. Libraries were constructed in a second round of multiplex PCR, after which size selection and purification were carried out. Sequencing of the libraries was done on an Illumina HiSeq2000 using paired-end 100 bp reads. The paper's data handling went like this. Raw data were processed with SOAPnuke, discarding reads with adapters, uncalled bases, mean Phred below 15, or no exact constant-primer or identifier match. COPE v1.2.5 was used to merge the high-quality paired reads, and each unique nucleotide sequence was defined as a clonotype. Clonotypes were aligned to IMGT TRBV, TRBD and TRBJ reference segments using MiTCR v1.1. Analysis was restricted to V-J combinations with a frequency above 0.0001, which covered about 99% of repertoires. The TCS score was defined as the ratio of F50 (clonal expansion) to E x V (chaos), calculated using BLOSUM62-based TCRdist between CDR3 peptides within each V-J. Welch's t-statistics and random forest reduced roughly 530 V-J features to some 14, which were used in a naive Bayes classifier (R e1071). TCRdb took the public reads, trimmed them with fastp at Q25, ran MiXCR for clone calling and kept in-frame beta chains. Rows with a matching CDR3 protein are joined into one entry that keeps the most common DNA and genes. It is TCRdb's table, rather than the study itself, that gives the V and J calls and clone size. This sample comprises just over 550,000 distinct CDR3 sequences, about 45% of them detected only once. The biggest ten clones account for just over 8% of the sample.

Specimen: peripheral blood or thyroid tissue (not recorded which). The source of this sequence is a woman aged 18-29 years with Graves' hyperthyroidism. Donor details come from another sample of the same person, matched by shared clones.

Here the CDR3 is given as CASTTNYGYTF. The bases read TGTGCCAGCACCACTAACTATGGCTACACCTTC. Recombination linked TRBV2 to TRBJ1-2, with the D gene call left open. The CDR3 starts with the cysteine, ends with the phenylalanine, and has 11 residues. This entry keeps only the CDR3 DNA: 33 bases, framed from base 1. V and J lose 7 bases and 0 bases, and a span of 3 bases separates them. Per the germline V gene, SNHLY is the CDR1 and FYNNEI is the CDR2.